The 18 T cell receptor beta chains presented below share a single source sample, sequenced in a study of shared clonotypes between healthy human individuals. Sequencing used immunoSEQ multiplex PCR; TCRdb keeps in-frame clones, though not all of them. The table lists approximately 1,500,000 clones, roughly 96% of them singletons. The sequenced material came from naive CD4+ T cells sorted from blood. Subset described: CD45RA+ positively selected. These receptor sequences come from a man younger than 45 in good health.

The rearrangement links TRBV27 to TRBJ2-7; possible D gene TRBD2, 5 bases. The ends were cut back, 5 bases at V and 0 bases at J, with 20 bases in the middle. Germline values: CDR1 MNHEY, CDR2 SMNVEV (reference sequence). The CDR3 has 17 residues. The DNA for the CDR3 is TGTGCCAGCAGTCCCTACTTGAAGTGGAGGAGCTCCTACGAGCAGTACTTC. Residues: CASSPYLKWRSSYEQYF.

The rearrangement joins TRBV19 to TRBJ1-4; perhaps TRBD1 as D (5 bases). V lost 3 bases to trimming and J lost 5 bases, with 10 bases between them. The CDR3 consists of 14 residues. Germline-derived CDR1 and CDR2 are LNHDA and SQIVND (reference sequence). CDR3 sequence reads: CASSIGQGNEKLFF. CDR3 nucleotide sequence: TGTGCCAGTAGTATCGGTCAGGGAAATGAAAAACTGTTTTTT.

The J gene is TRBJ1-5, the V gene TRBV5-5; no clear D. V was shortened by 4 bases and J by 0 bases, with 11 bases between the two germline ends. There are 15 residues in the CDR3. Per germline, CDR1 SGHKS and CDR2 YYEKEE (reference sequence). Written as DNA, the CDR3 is TGTGCCAGCAGCCCATTGCCGTATAGCAATCAGCCCCAGCATTTT. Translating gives CASSPLPYSNQPQHF.

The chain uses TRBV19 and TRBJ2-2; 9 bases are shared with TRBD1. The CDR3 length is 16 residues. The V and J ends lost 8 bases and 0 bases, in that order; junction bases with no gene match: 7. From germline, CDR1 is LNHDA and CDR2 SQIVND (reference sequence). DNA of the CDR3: TGTGCCAGTGCAAACAGGGGGCCCGCGAACACCGGGGAGCTGTTTTTT. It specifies CASANRGPANTGELFF.

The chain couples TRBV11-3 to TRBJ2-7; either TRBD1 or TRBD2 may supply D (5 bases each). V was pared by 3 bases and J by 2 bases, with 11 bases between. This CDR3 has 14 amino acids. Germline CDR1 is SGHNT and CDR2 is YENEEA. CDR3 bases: TGTGCCAGCAGCTTGGCAGGGACGGCCTACGAGCAGTACTTC. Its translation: CASSLAGTAYEQYF.

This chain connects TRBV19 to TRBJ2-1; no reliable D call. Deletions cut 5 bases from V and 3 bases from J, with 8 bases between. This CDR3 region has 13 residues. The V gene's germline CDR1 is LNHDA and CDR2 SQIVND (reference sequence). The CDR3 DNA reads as TGTGCCAGTAGTGGGTTCTTCTACAATGAGCAGTTCTTC. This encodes CASSGFFYNEQFF.

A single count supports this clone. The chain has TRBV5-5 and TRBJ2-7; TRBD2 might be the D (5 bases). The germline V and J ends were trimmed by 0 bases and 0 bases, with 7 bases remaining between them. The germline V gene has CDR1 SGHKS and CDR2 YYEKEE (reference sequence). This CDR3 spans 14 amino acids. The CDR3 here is CASSLAAGSYEQYF. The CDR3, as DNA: TGTGCCAGCAGCTTGGCCGCGGGCTCCTACGAGCAGTACTTC.

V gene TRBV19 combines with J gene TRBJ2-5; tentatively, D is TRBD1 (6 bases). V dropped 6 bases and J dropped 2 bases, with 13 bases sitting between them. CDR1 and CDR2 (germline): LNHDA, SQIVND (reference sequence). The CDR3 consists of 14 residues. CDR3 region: CASRRTDKQETQYF. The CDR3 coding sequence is TGTGCCAGTAGGCGGACAGACAAACAAGAGACCCAGTACTTC.

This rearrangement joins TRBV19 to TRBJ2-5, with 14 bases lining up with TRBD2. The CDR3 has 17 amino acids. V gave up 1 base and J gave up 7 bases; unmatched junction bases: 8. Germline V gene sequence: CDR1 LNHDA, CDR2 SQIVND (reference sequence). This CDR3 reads CASSIAPGLAGVATQYF. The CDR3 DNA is TGTGCCAGTAGTATAGCACCGGGACTAGCGGGAGTGGCGACCCAGTACTTC.

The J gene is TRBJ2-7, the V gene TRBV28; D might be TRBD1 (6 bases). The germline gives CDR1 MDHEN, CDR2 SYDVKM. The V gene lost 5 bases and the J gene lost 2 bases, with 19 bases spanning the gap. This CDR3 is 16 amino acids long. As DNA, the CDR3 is TGTGCCAGCAGTCACCCCGGACAGCGCACGACCTACGAGCAGTACTTC. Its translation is CASSHPGQRTTYEQYF.

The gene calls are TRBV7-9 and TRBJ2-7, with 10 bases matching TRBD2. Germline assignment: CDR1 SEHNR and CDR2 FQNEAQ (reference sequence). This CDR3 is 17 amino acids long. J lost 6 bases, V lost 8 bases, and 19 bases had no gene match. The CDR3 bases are TGTGCCAGCCTTTCGGCTTTAGCGGGAGGCCTCATTCCCGAGCAGTACTTC. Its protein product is CASLSALAGGLIPEQYF.

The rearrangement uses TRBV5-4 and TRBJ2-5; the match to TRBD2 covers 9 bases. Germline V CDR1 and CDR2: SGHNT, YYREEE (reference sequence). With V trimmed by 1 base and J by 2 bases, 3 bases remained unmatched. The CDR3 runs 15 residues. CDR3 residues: CASSLLAGIQETQYF. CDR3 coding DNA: TGTGCCAGCAGCTTGCTAGCGGGAATACAAGAGACCCAGTACTTC.

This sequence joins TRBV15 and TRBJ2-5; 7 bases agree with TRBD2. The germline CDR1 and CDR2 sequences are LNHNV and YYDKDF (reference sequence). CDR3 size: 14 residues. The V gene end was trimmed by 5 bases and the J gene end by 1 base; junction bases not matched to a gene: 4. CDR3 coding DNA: TGTGCCACCAGCGGGAGGGCTTCCCAAGAGACCCAGTACTTC. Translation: CATSGRASQETQYF.

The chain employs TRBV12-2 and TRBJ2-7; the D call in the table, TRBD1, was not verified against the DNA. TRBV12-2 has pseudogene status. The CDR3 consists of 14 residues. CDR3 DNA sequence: TGTGCAAGTCGCTTTTATAGGGGGTCCGACGAGCAGTACTTC. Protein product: CASRFYRGSDEQYF.

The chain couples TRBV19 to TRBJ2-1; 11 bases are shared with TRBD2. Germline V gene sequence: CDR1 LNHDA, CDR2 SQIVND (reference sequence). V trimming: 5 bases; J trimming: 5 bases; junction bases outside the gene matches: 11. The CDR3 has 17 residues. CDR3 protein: CASSFRSPGLADNEQFF. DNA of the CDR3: TGTGCCAGTAGTTTCCGGAGTCCGGGACTAGCGGACAATGAGCAGTTCTTC. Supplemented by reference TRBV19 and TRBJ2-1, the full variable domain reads DGGITQSPKYLFRKEGQNVTLSCEQNLNHDAMYWYRQDPGQGLRLIYYSQIVNDFQKGDIAEGYSVSREKKESFPLTVTSAQKNPTAFYLCASSFRSPGLADNEQFFGPGTRLTVL.

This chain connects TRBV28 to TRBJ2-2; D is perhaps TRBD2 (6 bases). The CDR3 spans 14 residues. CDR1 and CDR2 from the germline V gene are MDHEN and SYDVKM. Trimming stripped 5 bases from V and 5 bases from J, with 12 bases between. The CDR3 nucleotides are TGTGCCAGCAGTGGGACTCGGCGGACCGGGGAGCTGTTTTTT. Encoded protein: CASSGTRRTGELFF.

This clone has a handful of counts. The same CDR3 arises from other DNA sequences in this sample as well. As DNA, the CDR3 is TGTGCCAGTAGTATCACAGATACGCAGTATTTT. This encodes CASSITDTQYF. This rearrangement joins TRBV19 to TRBJ2-3; no reliable D call. CDR1 and CDR2 from the germline V gene are LNHDA and SQIVND (reference sequence). V lost 3 bases to trimming and J lost 2 bases, with 0 bases between them. This CDR3 spans 11 amino acids.

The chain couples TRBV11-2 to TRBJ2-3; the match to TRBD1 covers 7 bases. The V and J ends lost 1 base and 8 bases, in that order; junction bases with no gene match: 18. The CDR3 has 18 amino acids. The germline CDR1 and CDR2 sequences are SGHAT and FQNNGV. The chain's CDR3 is CASSLGLTGLGTLGTQYF. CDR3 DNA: TGTGCCAGCAGCTTAGGACTGACAGGGCTTGGGACCCTTGGTACGCAGTATTTT.